In this sample, the clone carrying this T cell receptor beta chain turned up a few times. Germline loops: CDR1 SQVTM, CDR2 ANQGSEA. The V end was cut by 4 bases, the J end by 3 bases, with 10 bases between. The CDR3 has 13 amino acids. The data derive from a study of blood T cells in healthy people across ages. PCR was performed a second time for roughly 6 to 12 cycles using a sample-barcoded 5' primer and a J-beta primer mix. MiXCR was run by TCRdb on the 5' RACE reads, yielding one entry per CDR3 protein. This table holds about 640,000 distinct CDR3 sequences, roughly three fifths found once. The TCR was taken from a man aged 55 to 70 in good health. The rearrangement joins TRBV29-1 to TRBJ2-4; no definite D call. Sample: blood. The CDR3 loop reads CSVGSGFKNIQYF. The CDR3 DNA is TGCAGCGTTGGATCGGGTTTCAAAAACATTCAGTACTTC.